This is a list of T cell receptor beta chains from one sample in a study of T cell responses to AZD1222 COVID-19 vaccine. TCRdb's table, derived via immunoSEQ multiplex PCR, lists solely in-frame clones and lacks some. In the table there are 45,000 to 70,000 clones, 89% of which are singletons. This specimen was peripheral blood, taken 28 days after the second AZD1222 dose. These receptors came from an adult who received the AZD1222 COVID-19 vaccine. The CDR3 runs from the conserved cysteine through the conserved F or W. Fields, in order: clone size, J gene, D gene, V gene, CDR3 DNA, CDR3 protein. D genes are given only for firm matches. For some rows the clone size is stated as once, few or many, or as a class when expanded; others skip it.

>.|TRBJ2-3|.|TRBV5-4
TGTGCCAGCAGCTTGCAGGGTAGCACAGATACGCAGTATTTT
CASSLQGSTDTQYF
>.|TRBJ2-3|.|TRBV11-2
TGTGCCAGCAGCTTAGTAGTAGCGGCTAGCACAGATACGCAGTATTTT
CASSLVVAASTDTQYF
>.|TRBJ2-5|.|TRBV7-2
TGTGCCAGCAGTTTCTTCGGGGTTGGCCAAGAGACCCAGTACTTC
CASSFFGVGQETQYF
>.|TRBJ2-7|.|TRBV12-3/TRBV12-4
TGTGCCAGCAGTTCAGGGTCCTACGAGCAGTACTTC
CASSSGSYEQYF
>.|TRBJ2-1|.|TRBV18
TGTGCCAGCTCACCAGAGGACGGGTACATCTACAATGAGCAGTTCTTC
CASSPEDGYIYNEQFF
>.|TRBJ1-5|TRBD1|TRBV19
TGTGCCAGTAGTAGACTAAGGTCAGGGACAGGGAATCAGCCCCAGCATTTT
CASSRLRSGTGNQPQHF
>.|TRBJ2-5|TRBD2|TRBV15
TGTGCCACCAGCAGACCCCTTGGGCAGGGCGGGGGTGAGACCCAGTACTTC
CATSRPLGQGGGETQYF
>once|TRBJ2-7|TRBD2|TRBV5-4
TGTGCCAGCAGCTTGCCCGGGAGGGCCTACGAGCAGTACTTC
CASSLPGRAYEQYF
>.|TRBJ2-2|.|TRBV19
TGTGCCAGTAGTGGGGTCGGGGAGCTGTTTTTT
CASSGVGELFF
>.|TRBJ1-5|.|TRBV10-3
TGTGCCATCTCGAGGACAAAGGATCAGCCCCAGCATTTT
CAISRTKDQPQHF
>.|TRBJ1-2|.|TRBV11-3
TGTGCCAGCAGTATCGACAGCTTCTATGGCTACACCTTC
CASSIDSFYGYTF
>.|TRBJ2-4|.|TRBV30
TGTGCCTGGAGTGCCGGGGGGCTGGAAGCCAAAAACATTCAGTACTTC
CAWSAGGLEAKNIQYF
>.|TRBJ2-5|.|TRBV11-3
TGTGCCAGCAGCTTACGCACAGGCACCCGACAAGAGACCCAGTACTTC
CASSLRTGTRQETQYF
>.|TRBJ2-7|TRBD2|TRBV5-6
TGTGCCAGCAGCTTGCGGGGGGAGGGCGGGTCTCTGTACGAGCAGTACTTC
CASSLRGEGGSLYEQYF
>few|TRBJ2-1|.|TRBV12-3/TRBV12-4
TGTGCCAGCAGTCCGGACCCTAAGCTTGAGCAGTTCTTC
CASSPDPKLEQFF
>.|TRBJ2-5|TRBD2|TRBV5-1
TGCGCCAGCAGCAGGGGCAGCGGGAGTGTCCAAGAGACCCAGTACTTC
CASSRGSGSVQETQYF
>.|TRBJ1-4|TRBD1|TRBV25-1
TGTGCCAGCAGTGAACCTAAGGGAGAGAGGGGGCGGGAAAAACTGTTTTTT
CASSEPKGERGREKLFF
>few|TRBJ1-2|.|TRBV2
TGTGCCAGCAGTGTTCAGGCCGCTAACTATGGCTACACCTTC
CASSVQAANYGYTF
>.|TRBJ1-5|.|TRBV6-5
TGTGCCAGCAGCCGGACAAGGGCCGTGGATCAGCCCCAGCATTTT
CASSRTRAVDQPQHF
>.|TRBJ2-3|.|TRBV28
TGTGCCAGCACCCCCACAGGGACATTCACAGATACGCAGTATTTT
CASTPTGTFTDTQYF
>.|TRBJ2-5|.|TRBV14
TGTGCCAGCAGCCCTCGAAGAGAGACCCAGTACTTC
CASSPRRETQYF
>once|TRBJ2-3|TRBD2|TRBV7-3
TGTGCCAGCAGCTTAGCGGGAGCAGGGCAGGATACGCAGTATTTT
CASSLAGAGQDTQYF
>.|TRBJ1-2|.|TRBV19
TGTGCCAGTAGTCAGGGGATAACTGGCTACACCTTC
CASSQGITGYTF
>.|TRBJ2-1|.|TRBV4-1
TGCGCCAGCAGCCAAGGTACGATGGGGGGCGCGAGCAATGAGCAGTTCTTC
CASSQGTMGGASNEQFF
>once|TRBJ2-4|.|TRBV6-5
TGTGCCAGCAGCAGGAGTAAGGGGGACATTCAGTACTTC
CASSRSKGDIQYF
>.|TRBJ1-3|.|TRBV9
TGTGCCAGCAGCGTGGCAGGGTGGGGAAACACCATATATTTT
CASSVAGWGNTIYF
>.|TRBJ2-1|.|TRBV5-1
TGCGCCAGCAGCTTGAGGGTGGGCGGGACTCCCGCCTACAATGAGCAGTTCTTC
CASSLRVGGTPAYNEQFF
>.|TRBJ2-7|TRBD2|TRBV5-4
TGTGCCAGCAGCGAAAGGGGACTAGCGGGAGGCTACGAGCAGTACTTC
CASSERGLAGGYEQYF
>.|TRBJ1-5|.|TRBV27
TGTGCCAGCAGACCAGGGTACGTCAATCAGCCCCAGCATTTT
CASRPGYVNQPQHF